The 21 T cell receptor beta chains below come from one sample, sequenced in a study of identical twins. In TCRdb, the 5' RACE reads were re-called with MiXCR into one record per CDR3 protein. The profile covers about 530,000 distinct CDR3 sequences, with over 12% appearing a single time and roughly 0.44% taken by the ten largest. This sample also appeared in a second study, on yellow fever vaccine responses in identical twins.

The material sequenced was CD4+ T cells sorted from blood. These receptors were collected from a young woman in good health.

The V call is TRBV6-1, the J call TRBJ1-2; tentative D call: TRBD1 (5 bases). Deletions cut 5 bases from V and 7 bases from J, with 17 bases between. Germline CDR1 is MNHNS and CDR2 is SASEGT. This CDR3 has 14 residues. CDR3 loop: CASSPTTAPFGYTF. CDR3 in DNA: TGTGCCAGCAGTCCAACGACAGCCCCCTTTGGCTACACCTTC.

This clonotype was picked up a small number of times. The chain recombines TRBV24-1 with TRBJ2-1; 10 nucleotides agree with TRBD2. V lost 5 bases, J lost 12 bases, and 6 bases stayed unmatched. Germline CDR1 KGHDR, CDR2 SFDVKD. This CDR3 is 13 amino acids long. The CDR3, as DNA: TGTGCCACCAGTGGGCCCTTAGCGGGAGGGCAGTTCTTC. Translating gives CATSGPLAGGQFF.

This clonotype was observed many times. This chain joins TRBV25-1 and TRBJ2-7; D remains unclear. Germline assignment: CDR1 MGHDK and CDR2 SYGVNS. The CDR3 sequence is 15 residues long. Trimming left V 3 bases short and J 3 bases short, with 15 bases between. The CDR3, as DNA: TGTGCCAGCAGTGACTTGGCGGCAGGAAGCTACGAGCAGTACTTC. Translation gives CASSDLAAGSYEQYF.

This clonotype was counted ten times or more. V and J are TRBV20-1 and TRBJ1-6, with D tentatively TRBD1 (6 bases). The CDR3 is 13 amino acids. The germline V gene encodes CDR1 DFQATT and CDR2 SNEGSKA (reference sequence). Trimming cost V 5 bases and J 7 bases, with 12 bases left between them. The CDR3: CSAERGANSPLHF. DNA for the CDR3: TGCAGTGCTGAGAGGGGGGCCAATTCACCCCTCCACTTT.

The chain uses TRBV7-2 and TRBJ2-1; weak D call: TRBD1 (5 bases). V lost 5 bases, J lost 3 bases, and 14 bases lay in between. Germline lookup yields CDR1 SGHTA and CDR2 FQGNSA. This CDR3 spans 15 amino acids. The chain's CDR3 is CASSPRAADYNEQFF. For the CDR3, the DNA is TGTGCCAGCAGCCCCAGGGCCGCCGACTACAATGAGCAGTTCTTC.

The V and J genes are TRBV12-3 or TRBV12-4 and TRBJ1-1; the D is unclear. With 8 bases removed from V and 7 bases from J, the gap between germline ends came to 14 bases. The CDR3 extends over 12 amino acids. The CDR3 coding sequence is TGTGCCAGCGGCCGACAAGCCCATGAAGCTTTCTTT. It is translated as CASGRQAHEAFF.

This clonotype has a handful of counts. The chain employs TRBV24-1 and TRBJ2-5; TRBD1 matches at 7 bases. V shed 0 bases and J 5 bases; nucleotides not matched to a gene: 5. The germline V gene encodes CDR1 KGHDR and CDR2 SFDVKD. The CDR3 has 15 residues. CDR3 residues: CATSDLTGVGETQYF. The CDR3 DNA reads TGTGCCACCAGTGATTTGACAGGGGTGGGCGAGACCCAGTACTTC.

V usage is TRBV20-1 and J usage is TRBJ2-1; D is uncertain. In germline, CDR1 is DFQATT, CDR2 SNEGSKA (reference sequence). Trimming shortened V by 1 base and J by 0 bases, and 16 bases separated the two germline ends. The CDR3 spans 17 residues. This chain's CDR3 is CSARAPPHASSYNEQFF. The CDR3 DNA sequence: TGCAGTGCTAGAGCTCCTCCTCACGCCAGCTCCTACAATGAGCAGTTCTTC.

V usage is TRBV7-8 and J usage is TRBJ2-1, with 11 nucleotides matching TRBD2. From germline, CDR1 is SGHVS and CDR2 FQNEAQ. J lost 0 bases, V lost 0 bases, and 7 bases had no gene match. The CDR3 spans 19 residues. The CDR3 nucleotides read TGTGCCAGCAGCTTAGCGACGACTAGCGGGACCATCTCCTACAATGAGCAGTTCTTC. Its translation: CASSLATTSGTISYNEQFF.

The chain's CDR3 is CASSHPRGDLVQDTQYF. As DNA, the CDR3 is TGTGCCAGCAGCCACCCCCGAGGGGATCTTGTTCAAGATACGCAGTATTTT. The chain links TRBV3-1 to TRBJ2-3; D is tentatively TRBD1 or TRBD2 (5 bases each). Trimming left V 3 bases short and J 5 bases short, with 21 bases between. CDR1 and CDR2 (germline): LGHDT, YNNKEL (reference sequence). This CDR3 contains 17 residues.

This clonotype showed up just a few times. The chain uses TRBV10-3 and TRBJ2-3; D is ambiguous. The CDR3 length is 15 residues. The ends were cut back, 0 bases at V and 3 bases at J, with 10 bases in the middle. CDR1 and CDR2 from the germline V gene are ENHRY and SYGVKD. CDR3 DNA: TGTGCCATCAGTGAGTCGACGGTAGCTACAGATACGCAGTATTTT. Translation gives CAISESTVATDTQYF.

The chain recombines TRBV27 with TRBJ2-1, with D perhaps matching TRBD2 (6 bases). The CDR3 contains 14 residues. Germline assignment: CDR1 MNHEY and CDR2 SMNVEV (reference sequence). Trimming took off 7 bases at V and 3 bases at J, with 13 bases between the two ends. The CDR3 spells CASTPGLIYNEQFF. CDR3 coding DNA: TGTGCCAGCACCCCGGGACTTATCTACAATGAGCAGTTCTTC.

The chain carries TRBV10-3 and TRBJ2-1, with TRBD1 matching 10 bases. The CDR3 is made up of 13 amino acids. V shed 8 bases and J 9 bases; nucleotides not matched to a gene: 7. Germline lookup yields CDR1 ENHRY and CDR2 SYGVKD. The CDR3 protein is CAIGGQGVAEQFF. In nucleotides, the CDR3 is TGTGCCATCGGAGGACAGGGGGTAGCTGAGCAGTTCTTC.

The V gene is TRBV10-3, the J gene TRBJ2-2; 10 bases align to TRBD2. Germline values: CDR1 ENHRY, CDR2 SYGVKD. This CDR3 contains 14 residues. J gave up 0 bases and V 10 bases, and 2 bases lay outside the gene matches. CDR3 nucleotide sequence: TGTGCCACCGGACTAGCGGCGAACACCGGGGAGCTGTTTTTT. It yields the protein CATGLAANTGELFF.

The CDR3 DNA reads as TGTGCCAGCAGAAGGACAGGGGGAAACGAGCAGTACTTC. Amino acids: CASRRTGGNEQYF. The chain is built from TRBV12-3 or TRBV12-4 and TRBJ2-7; 10 bases are a match to TRBD1. This CDR3 is built from 13 residues. Losses at the gene ends were 6 bases for V and 5 bases for J; bases not matched to a gene: 4.

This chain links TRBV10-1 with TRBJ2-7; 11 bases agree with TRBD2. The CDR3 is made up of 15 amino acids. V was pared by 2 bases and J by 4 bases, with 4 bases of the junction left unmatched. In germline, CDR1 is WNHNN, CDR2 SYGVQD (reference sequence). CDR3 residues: CASSEGLAGSYEQYV. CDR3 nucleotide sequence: TGCGCCAGCAGTGAGGGACTAGCGGGTAGTTACGAGCAGTACGTC.

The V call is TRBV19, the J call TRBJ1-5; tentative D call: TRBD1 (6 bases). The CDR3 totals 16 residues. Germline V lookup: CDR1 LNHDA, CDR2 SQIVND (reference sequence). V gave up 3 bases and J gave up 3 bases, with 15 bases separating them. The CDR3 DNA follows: TGTGCCAGTAGTATTTTGGGGGCGACTTTCAATCAGCCCCAGCATTTT. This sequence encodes CASSILGATFNQPQHF.

The CDR3 DNA reads TGTGCCAGCAGCACCGGACAGGGGCCCTACACCTTC. Translated: CASSTGQGPYTF. The chain combines TRBV3-1 with TRBJ1-2; 9 nucleotides match TRBD1. Germline lookup yields CDR1 LGHDT and CDR2 YNNKEL (reference sequence). The ends lost 5 bases at V and 10 bases at J; junction bases unmatched: 5. The CDR3 sequence is 12 residues long.

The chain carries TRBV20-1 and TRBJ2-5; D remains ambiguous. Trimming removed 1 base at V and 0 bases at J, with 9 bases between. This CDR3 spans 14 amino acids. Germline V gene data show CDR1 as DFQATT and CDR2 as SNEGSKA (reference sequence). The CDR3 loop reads CSARVPRDQETQYF. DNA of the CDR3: TGCAGTGCTAGAGTTCCCCGGGACCAAGAGACCCAGTACTTC.

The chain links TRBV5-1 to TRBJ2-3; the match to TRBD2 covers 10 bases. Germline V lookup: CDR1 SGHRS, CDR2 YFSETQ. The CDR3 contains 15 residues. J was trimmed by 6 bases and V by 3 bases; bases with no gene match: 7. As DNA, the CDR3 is TGCGCCAGCAGCTGGCAAGCGGGGGGGGCCGATACGCAGTATTTT. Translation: CASSWQAGGADTQYF. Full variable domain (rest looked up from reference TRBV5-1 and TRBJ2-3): KAGVTQTPRYLIKTRGQQVTLSCSPISGHRSVSWYQQTPGQGLQFLFEYFSETQRNKGNFPGRFSGRQFSNSRSEMNVSTLELGDSALYLCASSWQAGGADTQYFGPGTRLTVL.

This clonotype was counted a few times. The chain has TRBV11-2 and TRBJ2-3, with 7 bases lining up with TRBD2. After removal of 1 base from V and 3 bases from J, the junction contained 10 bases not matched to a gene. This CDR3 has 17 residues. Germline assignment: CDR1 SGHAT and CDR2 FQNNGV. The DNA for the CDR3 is TGTGCCAGCAGCTTAGTCCCCCAAGCGGGAACTACAGATACGCAGTATTTT. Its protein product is CASSLVPQAGTTDTQYF. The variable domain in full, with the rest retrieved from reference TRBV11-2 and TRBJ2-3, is EAGVAQSPRYKIIEKRQSVAFWCNPISGHATLYWYQQILGQGPKLLIQFQNNGVVDDSQLPKDRFSAERLKGVDSTLKIQPAKLEDSAVYLCASSLVPQAGTTDTQYFGPGTRLTVL.